This T cell receptor (beta chain) was sequenced for a study of patients and donors after allogeneic stem cell transplantation. TCRdb independently ran MiXCR on the RT-PCR reads; one entry per CDR3 protein. The sample holds 200,000 to 250,000 distinct CDR3 sequences; approximately 14% are singletons and the top ten take about 9.9%. Trimming cost V 4 bases and J 4 bases; bases outside gene matches: 6. This CDR3 comprises 15 residues. Germline V CDR1 and CDR2: ENHRY, SYGVKD. This receptor was obtained from a human donor who was either an allogeneic HSCT recipient or a stem cell or donor lymphocyte infusion donor (not recorded which). It is not recorded whose cells these are; they may come from a transplant donor. Sequencing input: blood, either unsorted or a sorted T cell fraction (not recorded which). This chain uses TRBV10-3 with TRBJ2-3; 9 bases fit TRBD1. Here the CDR3 reads CAISGQGETSDTQYF. CDR3 DNA sequence: TGTGCCATCAGTGGACAGGGGGAGACGTCAGATACGCAGTATTTT.